The 31 T cell receptor beta chains in this list originate from one sample, sequenced in a study of regulatory T cells in long-lasting Graves disease. The TCR beta library used iRepertoire HTBI primers with Arm-PCR amplification of CDR3. TCRdb re-called the multiplex PCR reads with MiXCR, one entry per CDR3 protein. The sample carries some 320,000 distinct CDR3 sequences, 15% to 20% recorded once. Time point reported: newly diagnosed GD, antithyroid drugs for less than 3 months. Extracted RNA from PBMCs served as the source of the TCR library. Here the sequenced sample was peripheral blood mononuclear cells (PBMCs), taken at new diagnosis, from a patient treated with antithyroid drugs. These receptors were collected from a female donor with Graves disease.

This clonotype has at least ten counts. This chain uses TRBV9 with TRBJ2-3, with 9 bases that match TRBD2. CDR3 length equals 14 residues. V shed 3 bases, J shed 6 bases, and the junction held 5 bases outside the gene matches. Germline V gene sequence: CDR1 SGDLS, CDR2 YYNGEE. CDR3 protein: CASSESGRLDTQYF. The CDR3 DNA reads as TGTGCCAGCAGCGAAAGCGGGAGGCTTGATACGCAGTATTTT.

This clonotype has ten or more counts. The chain recombines TRBV6-1 with TRBJ2-5, with D unresolved. CDR3 length: 16 amino acids. Germline CDR1 MNHNS, CDR2 SASEGT. Between the trimmed V and J ends, which lost 2 bases and 2 bases, there was a span of 15 bases. The CDR3 loop reads CASSEPGPRLQETQYF. CDR3 coding DNA: TGTGCCAGCAGTGAACCCGGGCCCCGGTTACAAGAGACCCAGTACTTC.

At least ten counts were recorded for this clonotype. The chain links TRBV9 to TRBJ2-3; the D gene is possibly TRBD2 (5 bases). Germline V gives CDR1 SGDLS, CDR2 YYNGEE. V was pared by 3 bases and J by 1 base, with 9 bases between. The CDR3 loop spans 14 amino acids. CDR3 sequence (DNA): TGTGCCAGCAGCGCGGACTTGGGCACAGATACGCAGTATTTT. This translates into CASSADLGTDTQYF.

This chain connects TRBV12-3 or TRBV12-4 to TRBJ1-5; TRBD1 matches 9 bases. Unmatched junction bases numbered 5, after V lost 6 bases and J lost 5 bases. The CDR3 spans 14 residues. Here the CDR3 reads CASSPDRGHQPQHF. The CDR3 region has the DNA TGTGCCAGCAGCCCGGACAGGGGACATCAGCCCCAGCATTTT.

The chain is built from TRBV3-1 and TRBJ2-1; TRBD2 agrees at 11 bases. Looked up from germline, CDR1 is LGHDT and CDR2 is YNNKEL (reference sequence). Germline trimming cut 1 base from V and 4 bases from J; bases unmatched to any gene: 9. CDR3 size: 18 residues. Written as DNA, the CDR3 is TGTGCCAGCAGCCAAGGGTCCCTAGCGGGAGGAGTTTACAATGAGCAGTTCTTC. Its protein is CASSQGSLAGGVYNEQFF.

This clonotype was observed once. CDR3 coding DNA: TGTGCCAGCAGTTCCCATGGGACAGGAGGGAACACTGAAGCTTTCTTT. Protein product: CASSSHGTGGNTEAFF. J is TRBJ1-1 and V is TRBV28; TRBD1 agrees at 8 bases. Trimming cost V 4 bases and J 1 base; bases outside gene matches: 8. Germline-derived CDR1 and CDR2 are MDHEN and SYDVKM. The CDR3 has 16 amino acids.

This clonotype appeared many times. The J gene is TRBJ2-7, the V gene TRBV3-1, with 9 bases aligning to TRBD1. Germline assignment: CDR1 LGHDT and CDR2 YNNKEL (reference sequence). V was clipped by 5 bases and J by 2 bases; unmatched bases: 7. The CDR3 extends over 15 amino acids. The CDR3 loop reads CASSRTGTGTYEQYF. In nucleotides, the CDR3 is TGTGCCAGCAGCAGAACCGGGACAGGGACCTACGAGCAGTACTTC.

This clonotype was picked up many times. The chain carries TRBV2 and TRBJ2-3; either TRBD1 or TRBD2 may supply D (5 bases each). The V end was cut by 4 bases, the J end by 0 bases, with 17 bases between. Germline CDR1 is SNHLY and CDR2 is FYNNEI. CDR3 length: 17 residues. CDR3 bases: TGTGCCAGCAGTGGCCCCCCGGGACGCCGGAGCACAGATACGCAGTATTTT. Encoded protein: CASSGPPGRRSTDTQYF.

This chain joins TRBV3-1 and TRBJ1-4; TRBD1 matches 10 bases. Germline CDR1 is LGHDT and CDR2 is YNNKEL (reference sequence). This CDR3 contains 17 residues. V shed 2 bases and J 4 bases; nucleotides not matched to a gene: 7. CDR3 sequence (DNA): TGTGCCAGCAGCCAATGGGGACAGGGGTCAGATAATGAAAAACTGTTTTTT. Its protein product is CASSQWGQGSDNEKLFF.

The V and J genes are TRBV9 and TRBJ2-3; possibly TRBD1 for D (6 bases). V lost 0 bases to trimming and J lost 0 bases, with 14 bases between them. This CDR3 region has 17 residues. Germline CDR1 is SGDLS and CDR2 is YYNGEE. The CDR3, as DNA: TGTGCCAGCAGCGTAGACTCCAGGGACATTAGCACAGATACGCAGTATTTT. Its translation is CASSVDSRDISTDTQYF.

This clonotype was detected many times. This chain connects TRBV6-1 to TRBJ1-4; 9 bases agree with TRBD1. After removal of 6 bases from V and 5 bases from J, the junction contained 4 bases not matched to a gene. This CDR3 spans 14 amino acids. Germline V gene sequence: CDR1 MNHNS, CDR2 SASEGT. CDR3 protein: CASRGTGWNEKLFF. In DNA form, the CDR3 reads TGTGCCAGCAGAGGGACAGGGTGGAATGAAAAACTGTTTTTT.

In this sample, this clonotype turned up many times. The DNA of the CDR3 is TGTGCCAGCAGGCCCGGGACTAGCGATGATGAGCAGTTCTTC. Protein product: CASRPGTSDDEQFF. The V and J genes are TRBV7-8 and TRBJ2-1; TRBD2 matches 10 bases. This CDR3 has 14 amino acids. Trimming at V came to 6 bases and at J to 8 bases, leaving 7 bases not matched to a gene. Germline assignment: CDR1 SGHVS and CDR2 FQNEAQ.

This clonotype was observed at least ten times. The genes are TRBV6-1 and TRBJ1-2, with D hard to call. The germline V gene encodes CDR1 MNHNS and CDR2 SASEGT. V was clipped by 10 bases and J by 2 bases, with 26 bases between them. The CDR3 spans 17 residues. The CDR3: CATSGVTAPAYNYGYTF. The CDR3 DNA reads as TGTGCCACTAGCGGGGTTACAGCCCCGGCGTACAACTATGGCTACACCTTC.

The J gene is TRBJ2-2, the V gene TRBV7-9; D gene ambiguous. V lost 5 bases and J 6 bases, leaving 7 bases between the germline ends. CDR3 size: 12 residues. The germline CDR1 and CDR2 sequences are SEHNR and FQNEAQ (reference sequence). This CDR3 reads CASSGSPGELFF. The CDR3 DNA reads TGTGCCAGCAGCGGGTCGCCCGGGGAGCTGTTTTTT.

This clonotype came up many times. The chain links TRBV19 to TRBJ1-1; no firm D call. Between the trimmed V and J ends, which lost 8 bases and 3 bases, there was a span of 16 bases. The CDR3 totals 14 residues. The germline V gene has CDR1 LNHDA and CDR2 SQIVND (reference sequence). Written as DNA, the CDR3 is TGTGCCAGTTGCCGGTTGTCCCCGGACACTGAAGCTTTCTTT. It translates to CASCRLSPDTEAFF.

This chain connects TRBV12-3 or TRBV12-4 to TRBJ1-2; TRBD1 aligns across 7 bases. After removal of 6 bases from V and 8 bases from J, the junction contained 18 bases not matched to a gene. The CDR3 length is 16 residues. CDR3 in amino acids: CASSSSGGRSIQGYTF. The CDR3 nucleotides read TGTGCCAGCAGCTCTTCAGGGGGGCGCAGCATCCAGGGCTACACCTTC.

This clonotype has just a few counts. The gene calls are TRBV6-1 and TRBJ2-6; no clear D. The CDR3 has 14 residues. CDR1 and CDR2 from the germline V gene are MNHNS and SASEGT. V was shortened by 5 bases and J by 1 base, with 6 bases between the two germline ends. Written as DNA, the CDR3 is TGTGCCAGCAGTCCCCAATCTGGGGCCAACGTCCTGACTTTC. It codes for CASSPQSGANVLTF.

In this sample, this clonotype turned up many times. CDR3 sequence reads: CASSLTGGHEQFF. As DNA, the CDR3 is TGTGCCAGCAGCTTAACTGGGGGGCACGAGCAGTTCTTC. This chain connects TRBV7-3 to TRBJ2-1; tentatively, D is TRBD1 or TRBD2 (6 bases each). This CDR3 contains 13 residues. V gave up 0 bases and J gave up 10 bases, with 10 bases separating them. The germline V gene has CDR1 SGHTA and CDR2 FQGTGA. The full variable domain, with the rest looked up from reference TRBV7-3 and TRBJ2-1, is GAGVSQTPSNKVTEKGKYVELRCDPISGHTALYWYRQSLGQGPEFLIYFQGTGAADDSGLPNDRFFAVRPEGSVSTLKIQRTERGDSAVYLCASSLTGGHEQFFGPGTRLTVL.

The table lists this clonotype with many counts. This chain links TRBV7-2 with TRBJ2-7; 8 bases are a match to TRBD2. CDR1 SGHTA and CDR2 FQGNSA come from the germline V gene. Germline trimming cut 5 bases from V and 6 bases from J; bases unmatched to any gene: 12. The CDR3 is 15 amino acids. CDR3 in amino acids: CASSLGLAPSLEQYF. The CDR3 coding sequence is TGTGCCAGCAGCCTAGGACTAGCTCCTTCACTCGAGCAGTACTTC.

J is TRBJ1-1 and V is TRBV30; tentative D call: TRBD1 (6 bases). There are 15 residues in the CDR3. Germline V CDR1 and CDR2: GTSNPN, SVGIG (reference sequence). With 2 bases removed from V and 5 bases from J, the gap between germline ends came to 18 bases. The CDR3 nucleotides read TGTGCCTGGAGTTTCGACGGGGGCCCAAGGACTGAAGCTTTCTTT. Its translation is CAWSFDGGPRTEAFF.

This clonotype was observed many times. The V call is TRBV10-2, the J call TRBJ2-7; the D is unclear. The V end was cut by 4 bases, the J end by 3 bases, with 4 bases between. Looked up from germline, CDR1 is WSHSY and CDR2 is SAAADI. The length of the CDR3 is 11 residues. This CDR3 is CASSVDYEQYF. CDR3 bases: TGCGCCAGCAGTGTTGACTACGAGCAGTACTTC.

This clonotype was seen ten or more times. CDR3: CASTSGGGRSNEQFF. The CDR3 DNA follows: TGTGCCAGCACCTCGGGGGGCGGGAGGTCAAATGAGCAGTTCTTC. The rearrangement uses TRBV7-2 and TRBJ2-1; TRBD2 agrees at 8 bases. CDR3 length: 15 amino acids. The V segment lost 7 bases and the J segment 7 bases; nucleotides outside the gene matches: 12. Germline lookup yields CDR1 SGHTA and CDR2 FQGNSA.

As concerns this clonotype: Given a far larger clone just one base away, this is likely a sequencing read error. The chain has TRBV2 and TRBJ2-3; 9 bases are shared with TRBD1. TRBJ1-1 explains the end of the DNA better; the J call may be wrong. CDR3 length: 13 residues. Germline loops: CDR1 SNHLY, CDR2 FYNNEI. The CDR3 DNA follows: TGTGCCAGCAGTGGCGGACAGGGGATTGAAGCTTTCTTT. As protein: CASSGGQGIEAFF.

Note on this clonotype: A much larger clonotype is one base distant, so this may be a read error. V usage is TRBV5-1 and J usage is TRBJ2-5; D call uncertain. The DNA end is a closer match to TRBJ2-7, so the J assignment may be wrong. Germline lookup yields CDR1 SGHRS and CDR2 YFSETQ. CDR3 length equals 13 residues. The CDR3 DNA reads as TGCGCCAGCAGCTTGGATATTAGACGCGAGCAGTACTTC. Protein: CASSLDIRREQYF.

This clonotype was counted ten times or more. The chain employs TRBV20-1 and TRBJ2-7; D gene unclear. The CDR3 runs to 13 residues. Germline-derived CDR1 and CDR2 are DFQATT and SNEGSKA (reference sequence). Trimming took 1 base from V and 0 from J, leaving 7 bases between them. CDR3 sequence reads: CSARVGSSYEQYF. The CDR3 bases are TGCAGTGCTAGAGTTGGTAGCTCCTACGAGCAGTACTTC.

This clonotype was counted ten times or more. The chain recombines TRBV6-1 with TRBJ1-1, with D possibly matching TRBD1 (5 bases). The V end lost 1 base, the J end lost 2 bases, and 26 bases lay between the germline ends. Germline values: CDR1 MNHNS, CDR2 SASEGT. This CDR3 spans 20 amino acids. This chain's CDR3 is CASSEDSPDSFVSQNTEAFF. CDR3 DNA sequence: TGTGCCAGCAGTGAAGATAGTCCCGACAGCTTCGTTTCCCAAAACACTGAAGCTTTCTTT.

The rearrangement joins TRBV6-9 to TRBJ2-3, with TRBD2 matching 11 bases. Germline V CDR1 and CDR2: MNHGY, SVAAGI. Trimming at V came to 3 bases and at J to 0 bases, leaving 5 bases not matched to a gene. The CDR3 sequence is 17 residues long. CDR3 sequence (DNA): TGTGCCAGCAGTTACATGGGGACTAGCGGAAGCACAGATACGCAGTATTTT. Encoded protein: CASSYMGTSGSTDTQYF.

This clonotype has a count of ten or more. The chain is built from TRBV12-3 or TRBV12-4 and TRBJ2-1; TRBD2 matches at 11 bases. J was trimmed by 5 bases and V by 5 bases; bases with no gene match: 8. This CDR3 is 16 amino acids long. CDR3 sequence (DNA): TGTGCCAGCAGTCTACGACTAGCGGGAAGAAACAATGAGCAGTTCTTC. Protein sequence: CASSLRLAGRNNEQFF.

This clonotype was seen many times. The rearrangement links TRBV28 to TRBJ2-3; TRBD1 might be the D (5 bases). The CDR3 runs 14 residues. V shed 3 bases and J shed 6 bases, with 13 bases lying between them. Germline values: CDR1 MDHEN, CDR2 SYDVKM. The CDR3: CASSFSAGLDTQYF. In DNA, the CDR3 is TGTGCCAGCAGTTTTTCGGCAGGGCTGGATACGCAGTATTTT.

This clonotype was observed many times. V usage is TRBV10-3 and J usage is TRBJ2-7, with D unclear. V was trimmed by 4 bases and J by 3 bases, leaving 7 bases between them. Germline values: CDR1 ENHRY, CDR2 SYGVKD. The CDR3 consists of 12 residues. For the CDR3, the DNA is TGTGCCATCAGTGCAGAGCGCTACGAGCAGTACTTC. Translated, it gives CAISAERYEQYF.

In its sample, this clonotype was seen a few times. The chain combines TRBV5-4 with TRBJ1-1; maybe TRBD1 (6 bases). There are 15 residues in the CDR3. Per the germline V gene, CDR1 is SGHNT and CDR2 is YYREEE (reference sequence). V lost 0 bases, J lost 5 bases, and 14 bases lay in between. The CDR3 here is CASSLVGGGGTEAFF. The CDR3 DNA sequence: TGTGCCAGCAGCTTGGTTGGGGGAGGGGGAACTGAAGCTTTCTTT.